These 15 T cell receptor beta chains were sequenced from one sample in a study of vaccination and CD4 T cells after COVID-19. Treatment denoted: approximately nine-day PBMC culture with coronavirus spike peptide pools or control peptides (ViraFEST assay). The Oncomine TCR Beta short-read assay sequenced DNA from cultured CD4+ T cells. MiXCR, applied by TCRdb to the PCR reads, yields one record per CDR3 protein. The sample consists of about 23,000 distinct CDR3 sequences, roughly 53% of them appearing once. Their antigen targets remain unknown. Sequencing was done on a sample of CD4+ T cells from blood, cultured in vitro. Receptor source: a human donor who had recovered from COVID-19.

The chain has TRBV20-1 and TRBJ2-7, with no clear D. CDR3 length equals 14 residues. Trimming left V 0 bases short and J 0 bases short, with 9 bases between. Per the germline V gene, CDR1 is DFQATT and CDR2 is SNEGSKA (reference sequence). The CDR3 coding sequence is TGCAGTGCTAGAGAGGTAGCCGTCTCCTACGAGCAGTACTTC. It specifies CSAREVAVSYEQYF.

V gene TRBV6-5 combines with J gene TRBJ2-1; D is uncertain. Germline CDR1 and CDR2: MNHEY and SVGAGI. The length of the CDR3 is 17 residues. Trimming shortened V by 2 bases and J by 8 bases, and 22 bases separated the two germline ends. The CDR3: CASSYPDRKSHPHEQFF. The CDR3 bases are TGTGCCAGCAGTTACCCCGACCGAAAGTCTCATCCCCATGAGCAGTTCTTC.

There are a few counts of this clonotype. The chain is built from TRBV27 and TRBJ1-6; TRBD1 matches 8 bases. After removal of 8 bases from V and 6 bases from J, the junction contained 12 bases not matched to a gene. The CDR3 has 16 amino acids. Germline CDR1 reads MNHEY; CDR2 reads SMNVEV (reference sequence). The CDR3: CASHPSRDRPNSPLHF. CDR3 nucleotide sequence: TGTGCCAGCCATCCCTCCAGGGACAGGCCTAATTCACCCCTCCACTTT.

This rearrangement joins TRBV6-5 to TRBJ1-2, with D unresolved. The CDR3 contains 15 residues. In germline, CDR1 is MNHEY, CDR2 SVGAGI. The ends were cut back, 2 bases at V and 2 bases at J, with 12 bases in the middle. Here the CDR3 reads CASSYVPQANYGYTF. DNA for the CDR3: TGTGCCAGCAGTTACGTACCTCAGGCAAACTATGGCTACACCTTC.

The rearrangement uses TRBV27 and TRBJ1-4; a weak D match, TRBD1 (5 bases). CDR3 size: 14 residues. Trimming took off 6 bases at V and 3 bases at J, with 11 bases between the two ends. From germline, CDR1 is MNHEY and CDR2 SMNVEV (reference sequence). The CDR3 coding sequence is TGTGCCAGCAGAGTCTCGACAGCTAATGAAAAACTGTTTTTT. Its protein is CASRVSTANEKLFF. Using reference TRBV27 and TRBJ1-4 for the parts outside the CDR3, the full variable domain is EAQVTQNPRYLITVTGKKLTVTCSQNMNHEYMSWYRQDPGLGLRQIYYSMNVEVTDKGDVPEGYKVSRKEKRNFPLILESPSPNQTSLYFCASRVSTANEKLFFGSGTQLSVL.

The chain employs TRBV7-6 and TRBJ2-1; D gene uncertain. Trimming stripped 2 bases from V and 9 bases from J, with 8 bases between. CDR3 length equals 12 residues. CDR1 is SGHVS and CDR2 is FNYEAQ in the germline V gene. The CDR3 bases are TGTGCCAGCAGCTTATCCTTGGGTGAGCAGTTCTTC. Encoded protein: CASSLSLGEQFF.

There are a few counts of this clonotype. In DNA form, the CDR3 reads TGTGCCAGTAGTTCCCGGGACGGACTCAATCAGCCCCAGCATTTT. Translated: CASSSRDGLNQPQHF. The chain combines TRBV19 with TRBJ1-5, with D maybe TRBD1 (5 bases). The germline V gene has CDR1 LNHDA and CDR2 SQIVND (reference sequence). Trimming shortened V by 5 bases and J by 3 bases, and 14 bases separated the two germline ends. The CDR3 totals 15 residues.

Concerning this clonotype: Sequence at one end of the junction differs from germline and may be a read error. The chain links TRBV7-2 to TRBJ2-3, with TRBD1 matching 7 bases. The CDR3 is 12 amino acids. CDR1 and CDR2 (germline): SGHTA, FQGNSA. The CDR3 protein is CASSIAGTAQYF. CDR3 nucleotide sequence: TGTGCCAGCAGCATAGCCGGGACAGCACAGTATTTT.

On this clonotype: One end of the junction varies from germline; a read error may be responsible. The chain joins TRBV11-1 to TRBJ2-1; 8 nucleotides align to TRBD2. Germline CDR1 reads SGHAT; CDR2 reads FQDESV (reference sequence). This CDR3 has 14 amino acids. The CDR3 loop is CASRPLGLAGPTIF. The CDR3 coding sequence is TGTGCCAGCAGGCCCCTCGGACTAGCTGGCCCCACGATCTTC.

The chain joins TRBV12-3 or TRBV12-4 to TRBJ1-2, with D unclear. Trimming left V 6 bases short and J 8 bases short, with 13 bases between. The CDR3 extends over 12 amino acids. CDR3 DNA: TGTGCCAGCAGGATAGACAATGGAGGCTACACCTTC. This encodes CASRIDNGGYTF.

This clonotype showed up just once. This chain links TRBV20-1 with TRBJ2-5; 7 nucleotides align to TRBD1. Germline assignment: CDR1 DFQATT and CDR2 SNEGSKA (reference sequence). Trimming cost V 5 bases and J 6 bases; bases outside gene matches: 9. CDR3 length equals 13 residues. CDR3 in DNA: TGCAGTGCTCTACAGACAGGGTCCCAGACCCAGTACTTC. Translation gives CSALQTGSQTQYF.

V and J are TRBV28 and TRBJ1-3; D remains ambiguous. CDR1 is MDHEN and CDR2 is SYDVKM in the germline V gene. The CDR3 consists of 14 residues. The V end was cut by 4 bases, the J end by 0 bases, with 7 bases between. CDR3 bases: TGTGCCAGCAGTTCTCAGATCTCTGGAAACACCATATATTTT. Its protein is CASSSQISGNTIYF.

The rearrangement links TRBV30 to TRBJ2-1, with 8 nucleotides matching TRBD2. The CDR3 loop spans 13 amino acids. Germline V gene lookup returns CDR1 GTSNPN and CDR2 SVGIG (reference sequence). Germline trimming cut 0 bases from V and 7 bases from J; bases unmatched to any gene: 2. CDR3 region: CAWSVKRGNEQFF. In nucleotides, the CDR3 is TGTGCCTGGAGTGTGAAGCGGGGGAATGAGCAGTTCTTC.

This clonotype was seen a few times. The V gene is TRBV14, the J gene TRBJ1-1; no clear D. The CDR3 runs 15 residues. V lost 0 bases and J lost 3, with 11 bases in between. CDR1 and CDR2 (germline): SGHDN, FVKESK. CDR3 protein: CASSQERGGYTEAFF. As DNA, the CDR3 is TGTGCCAGCAGCCAAGAACGAGGAGGGTACACTGAAGCTTTCTTT. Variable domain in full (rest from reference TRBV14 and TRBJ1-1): EAGVTQFPSHSVIEKGQTVTLRCDPISGHDNLYWYRRVMGKEIKFLLHFVKESKQDESGMPNNRFLAERTGGTYSTLKVQPAELEDSGVYFCASSQERGGYTEAFFGQGTRLTVV.

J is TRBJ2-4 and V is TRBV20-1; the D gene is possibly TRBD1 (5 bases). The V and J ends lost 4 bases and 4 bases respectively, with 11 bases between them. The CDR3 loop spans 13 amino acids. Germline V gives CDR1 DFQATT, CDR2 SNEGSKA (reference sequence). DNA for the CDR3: TGCAGTGCTATCGGACAACCGAAAAACATTCAGTACTTC. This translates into CSAIGQPKNIQYF.